This TCR beta chain appears in the sequencing data of a study of blood T cell repertoires in COVID-19. Germline values: CDR1 MDHEN, CDR2 SYDVKM. This CDR3 comprises 15 residues. The V gene end was trimmed by 8 bases and the J gene end by 1 base; junction bases not matched to a gene: 5. TCRdb's table, derived via immunoSEQ multiplex PCR, lists solely in-frame clones and lacks some. The sample lists over 60,000 clones, more than 80% occurring once. The clonotype was recovered from a woman of 80 years or more with active or convalescent COVID-19. The J gene is TRBJ2-2, the V gene TRBV28; 9 positions match TRBD1. Sequenced material: peripheral blood. The CDR3 DNA reads TGTGCCAGCTCGACAGGGGGACTGAACACCGGGGAGCTGTTTTTT. It translates to CASSTGGLNTGELFF.